This TCR beta chain originates from a study of shared clonotypes between healthy human individuals. The overall study: Aged between 18 and 49, the donors were a couple of women and a few men.

Study-level results: In this cohort, only blood was sampled, and tissue repertoires likely differ. Sequencing depth was expected to influence donor clonotype sharing.

About this clone: Its antigen is still unknown.

The authors sequenced unsorted PBMC DNA on ten immunoSEQ deep assay plates. Using immunoSEQ multiplex PCR, the repertoire was profiled, and TCRdb retains in-frame clones only, with some absent. The data hold about 490,000 clones, with 70% to 80% observed a single time. The source is a woman aged 40-49 years in good health. Some clones in this sample may be carry-over from other donors' samples. The sequencing input was PBMCs.

In DNA, the CDR3 is TGTGCCATCAGTGAGTCGCGGGGCACAGATACGCAGTATTTT. Its translation: CAISESRGTDTQYF. This rearrangement joins TRBV10-3 to TRBJ2-3, with D perhaps TRBD2 (5 bases). Between the trimmed V and J ends, which lost 0 bases and 1 base, there was a span of 5 bases. The CDR3 spans 14 residues. CDR1 ENHRY and CDR2 SYGVKD come from the germline V gene.